The 13 T cell receptor beta chains below were found in one sample sequenced in a study of CD8 T cells in Susac syndrome. RNA, at roughly 0.5 to 1 ug, was reverse transcribed with random hexamers. TCRdb processed the immunoSEQ multiplex PCR reads anew with MiXCR; each CDR3 protein has one entry. The sample holds 40,000 to 60,000 distinct CDR3 sequences, roughly 93% seen once. What was sequenced was CD8+ T cells from PBMCs. The receptors shown here come from a human donor with multiple sclerosis.

V and J are TRBV6-1 and TRBJ1-5, with D uncertain. The V gene's germline CDR1 is MNHNS and CDR2 SASEGT. This CDR3 has 17 amino acids. Trimming shortened V by 8 bases and J by 0 bases, and 20 bases separated the two germline ends. CDR3 DNA: TGTGCCAGCGGGGTCGAACGGGTAGGAAATAGCAATCAGCCCCAGCATTTT. This encodes CASGVERVGNSNQPQHF.

V is TRBV20-1 and J is TRBJ1-2; D remains unclear. V dropped 6 bases and J dropped 2 bases, with 16 bases sitting between them. Germline CDR1 is DFQATT and CDR2 is SNEGSKA (reference sequence). The CDR3 is 14 amino acids. The CDR3 DNA reads as TGCAGTGCCATCACCCCTACTTCCAACTATGGCTACACCTTC. Translation gives CSAITPTSNYGYTF.

The chain recombines TRBV7-9 with TRBJ2-7; perhaps TRBD2 as D (7 bases). V lost 5 bases to trimming and J lost 5 bases, with 10 bases between them. This CDR3 comprises 12 residues. Germline values: CDR1 SEHNR, CDR2 FQNEAQ (reference sequence). The CDR3 is CASSHGGHEQYF. The CDR3 bases are TGTGCCAGCAGCCACGGGGGGCACGAGCAGTACTTC.

The chain couples TRBV28 to TRBJ1-1; D might be TRBD1 (5 bases). Germline loops: CDR1 MDHEN, CDR2 SYDVKM. The CDR3 contains 13 residues. Trimming removed 3 bases from V and 5 bases from J, with 10 bases in between. In nucleotides, the CDR3 is TGTGCCAGCAGTTTCGGGGGTAGTACTGAAGCTTTCTTT. Its protein is CASSFGGSTEAFF.

This chain connects TRBV24-1 to TRBJ1-1; 7 nucleotides align to TRBD1. Germline V lookup: CDR1 KGHDR, CDR2 SFDVKD. J lost 8 bases, V lost 6 bases, and 8 bases had no gene match. The CDR3 spans 13 residues. CDR3 loop: CATSPGGTREAFF. In nucleotides, the CDR3 is TGTGCCACCAGTCCAGGGGGGACCAGGGAAGCTTTCTTT.

The chain joins TRBV7-3 to TRBJ2-5; D remains unclear. Germline-derived CDR1 and CDR2 are SGHTA and FQGTGA. V was trimmed by 3 bases and J by 2 bases, leaving 7 bases between them. The CDR3 runs to 13 residues. The CDR3 here is CASSFIMQETQYF. Written as DNA, the CDR3 is TGTGCCAGCAGCTTTATTATGCAAGAGACCCAGTACTTC.

This chain joins TRBV6-4 and TRBJ1-3; the D gene is possibly TRBD1 (5 bases). Germline V gene sequence: CDR1 MRHNA, CDR2 SNTAGT. The CDR3 length is 15 residues. Deletions cut 9 bases from V and 0 bases from J, with 15 bases between. The CDR3 DNA reads as TGTGCCAGAGACTTTTACAGGTCCTCTGGAAACACCATATATTTT. This encodes CARDFYRSSGNTIYF.

This chain connects TRBV7-9 to TRBJ1-3; D gene uncertain. CDR3 length: 16 amino acids. With 0 bases removed from V and 0 bases from J, the gap between germline ends came to 9 bases. Germline V gives CDR1 SEHNR, CDR2 FQNEAQ (reference sequence). The CDR3 is CASSLAIDNSGNTIYF. CDR3 bases: TGTGCCAGCAGCTTAGCGATCGACAACTCTGGAAACACCATATATTTT.

This chain joins TRBV28 and TRBJ2-2; 8 nucleotides agree with TRBD1. The length of the CDR3 is 16 residues. Trimming at V came to 5 bases and at J to 6 bases, leaving 11 bases not matched to a gene. Germline V CDR1 and CDR2: MDHEN, SYDVKM. The CDR3 region has the DNA TGTGCCAGCAGTATTGACAGGGGTGGACGAGCCGGGGAGCTGTTTTTT. Translation gives CASSIDRGGRAGELFF.

Here the CDR3 DNA reads TGTGCCTGGAGTGTCGGGTTCTACGAGCAGTACTTC. Amino acid sequence: CAWSVGFYEQYF. V is TRBV30 and J is TRBJ2-7; D unresolved. V lost 0 bases, J lost 3 bases, and 6 bases lay in between. The CDR3 extends over 12 amino acids. Per germline, CDR1 GTSNPN and CDR2 SVGIG (reference sequence).

The chain recombines TRBV6-1 with TRBJ2-7, with TRBD1 matching over 9 bases. The CDR3 has 16 residues. V shed 6 bases and J 0 bases; nucleotides not matched to a gene: 9. Germline-derived CDR1 and CDR2 are MNHNS and SASEGT. CDR3 nucleotides: TGTGCCAGCAGCCTTTCGGGACAGGGCGTCTCCTACGAGCAGTACTTC. Translating it yields CASSLSGQGVSYEQYF.

V and J are TRBV29-1 and TRBJ1-2; no clear D. The CDR3 totals 15 residues. V shed 0 bases and J shed 3 bases, with 14 bases lying between them. In germline, CDR1 is SQVTM, CDR2 ANQGSEA. The CDR3 bases are TGCAGCGTTGAAGATTTGGACCGCCCGGACTATGGCTACACCTTC. It codes for CSVEDLDRPDYGYTF. The variable domain in full, completed from reference TRBV29-1 and TRBJ1-2, reads SAVISQKPSRDICQRGTSLTIQCQVDSQVTMMFWYRQQPGQSLTLIATANQGSEATYESGFVIDKFPISRPNLTFSTLTVSNMSPEDSSIYLCSVEDLDRPDYGYTFGSGTRLTVV.

The chain carries TRBV4-3 and TRBJ1-2, with D hard to call. This CDR3 spans 15 amino acids. Germline-derived CDR1 and CDR2 are LGHNA and YSLEER. Trimming took 0 bases from V and 0 from J, leaving 8 bases between them. CDR3 sequence reads: CASSQDPGANYGYTF. In nucleotides, the CDR3 is TGCGCCAGCAGCCAAGACCCCGGAGCTAACTATGGCTACACCTTC.